The 23 T cell receptor beta chains listed next were all sequenced from one sample in a study of T cell responses to AZD1222 COVID-19 vaccine. Clones were sequenced by immunoSEQ multiplex PCR, and TCRdb holds only the in-frame ones, with some missing. Altogether approximately 100,000 clones are present, roughly 89% being singletons, with the ten largest covering 3.5% to 4.5%. Material: peripheral blood, obtained on day 0 of AZD1222 vaccination. These receptors came from an adult in good health.

The gene calls are TRBV5-8 and TRBJ1-4; D is unresolved. Trimming took off 0 bases at V and 4 bases at J, with 10 bases between the two ends. The germline gives CDR1 SGHTS, CDR2 YDEGEE. The length of the CDR3 is 15 residues. Here the CDR3 reads CASSLGAGVNEKLFF. The CDR3 coding sequence is TGTGCCAGCAGCTTGGGAGCAGGAGTTAATGAAAAACTGTTTTTT.

The rearrangement uses TRBV10-3 and TRBJ2-5, with D perhaps matching TRBD2 (5 bases). This CDR3 has 13 amino acids. Germline V gene lookup returns CDR1 ENHRY and CDR2 SYGVKD. V lost 10 bases and J 2 bases, leaving 14 bases between the germline ends. In DNA, the CDR3 is TGTGCCAGCAACCGGGATTTACAAGAGACCCAGTACTTC. Residues: CASNRDLQETQYF.

V is TRBV5-4 and J is TRBJ1-4; 8 bases agree with TRBD1. V trimming: 4 bases; J trimming: 1 base; junction bases outside the gene matches: 3. This CDR3 spans 15 amino acids. CDR1 and CDR2 from the germline V gene are SGHNT and YYREEE (reference sequence). The CDR3 DNA follows: TGTGCCAGCAGCCCAACAGGGGGAACTAATGAAAAACTGTTTTTT. It codes for CASSPTGGTNEKLFF.

V usage is TRBV11-2 and J usage is TRBJ1-3; D not resolved. Germline loops: CDR1 SGHAT, CDR2 FQNNGV. Between the trimmed V and J ends, which lost 1 base and 0 bases, there was a span of 10 bases. This CDR3 spans 16 amino acids. The CDR3 DNA follows: TGTGCCAGCAGCTTAGCTGGACCCAGCTCTGGAAACACCATATATTTT. Translating it yields CASSLAGPSSGNTIYF.

This sequence joins TRBV12-3 or TRBV12-4 and TRBJ2-5, with 8 nucleotides matching TRBD2. Germline trimming cut 6 bases from V and 4 bases from J; bases unmatched to any gene: 4. CDR3 size: 13 residues. The CDR3 bases are TGTGCCAGCAGCGGGGGGGGCCGAGAGACCCAGTACTTC. It encodes CASSGGGRETQYF.

V and J are TRBV5-6 and TRBJ2-7; D is unclear. The CDR3 runs to 14 residues. Per the germline V gene, CDR1 is SGHDT and CDR2 is YYEEEE. Trimming stripped 4 bases from V and 5 bases from J, with 16 bases between. The CDR3 reads CASSPIAEENEQYF. CDR3 bases: TGTGCCAGCAGCCCCATAGCCGAGGAAAACGAGCAGTACTTC.

This chain uses TRBV9 with TRBJ1-2; D might be TRBD1 (6 bases). Germline CDR1 reads SGDLS; CDR2 reads YYNGEE. The ends were cut back, 4 bases at V and 5 bases at J, with 15 bases in the middle. The CDR3 has 14 residues. CDR3 sequence: CASSPRTVYYGYTF. The CDR3 DNA sequence: TGTGCCAGCAGCCCCCGGACAGTTTATTATGGCTACACCTTC. The variable domain in full, with the rest retrieved from reference TRBV9 and TRBJ1-2, is DSGVTQTPKHLITATGQRVTLRCSPRSGDLSVYWYQQSLDQGLQFLIQYYNGEERAKGNILERFSAQQFPDLHSELNLSSLELGDSALYFCASSPRTVYYGYTFGSGTRLTVV.

The rearrangement uses TRBV7-3 and TRBJ1-1; D might be TRBD1 (5 bases). The germline V and J ends were trimmed by 1 base and 1 base, with 7 bases remaining between them. The CDR3 is made up of 14 amino acids. Germline lookup yields CDR1 SGHTA and CDR2 FQGTGA. The CDR3, as DNA: TGTGCCAGCAGCTTAATCGGGGGGAACACTGAAGCTTTCTTT. Protein sequence: CASSLIGGNTEAFF. The variable domain in full, completed from reference TRBV7-3 and TRBJ1-1, reads GAGVSQTPSNKVTEKGKYVELRCDPISGHTALYWYRQSLGQGPEFLIYFQGTGAADDSGLPNDRFFAVRPEGSVSTLKIQRTERGDSAVYLCASSLIGGNTEAFFGQGTRLTVV.

V is TRBV5-5 and J is TRBJ1-4; D might be TRBD1 (6 bases). The germline gives CDR1 SGHKS, CDR2 YYEKEE (reference sequence). The V gene lost 2 bases and the J gene lost 5 bases, with 19 bases spanning the gap. This CDR3 spans 17 amino acids. The CDR3 DNA follows: TGTGCCAGCAGCTTAACGCCCAGGGGAGGGAGAAATGAAAAACTGTTTTTT. Translation gives CASSLTPRGGRNEKLFF.

The gene calls are TRBV6-1 and TRBJ1-1; no definite D call. Germline loops: CDR1 MNHNS, CDR2 SASEGT. The CDR3 is 11 residues long. V lost 2 bases to trimming and J lost 11 bases, with 9 bases between them. The CDR3 spells CASSERARAFF. DNA for the CDR3: TGTGCCAGCAGTGAAAGGGCACGGGCTTTCTTT.

DNA of the CDR3: TGTGCCAGCAGGGAGACAGGGAACTCCTACGAGCAGTACTTC. This gives the protein CASRETGNSYEQYF. The chain couples TRBV28 to TRBJ2-7, with TRBD1 matching 7 bases. Trimming took 6 bases from V and 0 from J; bases not matched to a gene: 5. The CDR3 is 14 residues long. Germline V gene lookup returns CDR1 MDHEN and CDR2 SYDVKM.

V and J are TRBV6-5 and TRBJ2-1; 9 nucleotides agree with TRBD1. The CDR3 covers 16 residues. In germline, CDR1 is MNHEY, CDR2 SVGAGI. V lost 2 bases and J lost 7; bases outside the gene matches: 9. The CDR3 protein is CASSYPRQGVKNEQFF. The DNA for the CDR3 is TGTGCCAGCAGTTACCCCCGACAGGGGGTTAAAAATGAGCAGTTCTTC.

The rearrangement links TRBV4-1 to TRBJ1-1; TRBD1 might be the D (6 bases). Trimming removed 5 bases from V and 1 base from J, with 11 bases in between. Germline V gives CDR1 MGHRA, CDR2 YSYEKL. CDR3 length: 14 residues. This CDR3 reads CASSLSQGNTEAFF. The DNA of the CDR3 is TGCGCCAGCAGCTTGTCACAGGGGAACACTGAAGCTTTCTTT.

This rearrangement joins TRBV7-9 to TRBJ2-7; no definite D call. Germline assignment: CDR1 SEHNR and CDR2 FQNEAQ (reference sequence). Trimming took off 5 bases at V and 6 bases at J, with 14 bases between the two ends. The CDR3 covers 13 residues. The CDR3 protein is CASSPSQYFEQYF. In nucleotides, the CDR3 is TGTGCCAGCAGCCCGTCACAATATTTCGAGCAGTACTTC.

The rearrangement uses TRBV3-1 (or the pseudogene TRBV3-2) and TRBJ1-6, with TRBD1 identical over 8 bases. Germline CDR1 reads LGHDT; CDR2 reads YNNKEL (reference sequence). Germline trimming cut 3 bases from V and 9 bases from J; bases unmatched to any gene: 4. This CDR3 has 14 residues. CDR3 in amino acids: CASSHRDRLSPLHF. The CDR3 nucleotides are TGTGCCAGCAGCCACCGGGACAGGCTTTCACCCCTCCACTTT.

The chain links TRBV2 to TRBJ2-3; D gene uncertain. The CDR3 spans 14 residues. Per the germline V gene, CDR1 is SNHLY and CDR2 is FYNNEI. V lost 6 bases and J 2 bases, leaving 12 bases between the germline ends. In DNA form, the CDR3 reads TGTGCCAGCAGGAGACTCACTTCCACAGATACGCAGTATTTT. It is translated as CASRRLTSTDTQYF.

This clone was found once. This chain joins TRBV9 and TRBJ2-1; TRBD1 agrees at 10 bases. With 3 bases clipped from V and 2 bases from J, the junction kept 8 bases outside the gene matches. The CDR3 has 17 residues. Germline loops: CDR1 SGDLS, CDR2 YYNGEE. The CDR3 loop is CASSEGPGQGTYNEQFF. CDR3 bases: TGTGCCAGCAGCGAGGGGCCGGGACAGGGGACCTACAATGAGCAGTTCTTC. The entire variable domain, with the rest obtained from reference TRBV9 and TRBJ2-1, is as follows: DSGVTQTPKHLITATGQRVTLRCSPRSGDLSVYWYQQSLDQGLQFLIQYYNGEERAKGNILERFSAQQFPDLHSELNLSSLELGDSALYFCASSEGPGQGTYNEQFFGPGTRLTVL.

This chain links TRBV7-9 with TRBJ2-7; 7 positions agree with TRBD2. V was pared by 5 bases and J by 0 bases, with 13 bases of the junction left unmatched. The germline gives CDR1 SEHNR, CDR2 FQNEAQ (reference sequence). This CDR3 is 17 amino acids long. The CDR3, as DNA: TGTGCCAGCAGCACTTTGGGAGGGCAGCTTATCTCCTACGAGCAGTACTTC. Its translation is CASSTLGGQLISYEQYF.

This rearrangement joins TRBV27 to TRBJ2-1; D unresolved. The CDR3 has 14 amino acids. Germline loops: CDR1 MNHEY, CDR2 SMNVEV (reference sequence). Trimming removed 5 bases from V and 6 bases from J, with 14 bases in between. Here the CDR3 reads CASSPAWAGNEQFF. The CDR3 bases are TGTGCCAGCAGTCCCGCTTGGGCCGGCAATGAGCAGTTCTTC.

This rearrangement joins TRBV7-9 to TRBJ1-5; 9 nucleotides match TRBD1. The CDR3 runs to 15 residues. Per germline, CDR1 SEHNR and CDR2 FQNEAQ (reference sequence). V dropped 6 bases and J dropped 3; count of bases not matched to a gene: 6. Written as DNA, the CDR3 is TGTGCCAGCAGTTCGGGACAGGGAATCAATCAGCCCCAGCATTTT. Translating gives CASSSGQGINQPQHF. Supplemented by reference TRBV7-9 and TRBJ1-5, the full variable domain reads DTGVSQNPRHKITKRGQNVTFRCDPISEHNRLYWYRQTLGQGPEFLTYFQNEAQLEKSRLLSDRFSAERPKGSFSTLEIQRTEQGDSAMYLCASSSGQGINQPQHFGDGTRLSIL.

The rearrangement uses TRBV27 and TRBJ1-1; D gene ambiguous. Per the germline V gene, CDR1 is MNHEY and CDR2 is SMNVEV (reference sequence). The CDR3 covers 17 residues. Trimming pared 5 bases from V and 0 bases from J, leaving 19 bases between. DNA for the CDR3: TGTGCCAGCAGTCGACGCTTCGAGTGGACGATGAACACTGAAGCTTTCTTT. This encodes CASSRRFEWTMNTEAFF.

The V and J genes are TRBV2 and TRBJ1-4; D perhaps matches TRBD1 (6 bases). Trimming stripped 6 bases from V and 3 bases from J, with 8 bases between. The length of the CDR3 is 13 residues. CDR1 and CDR2 from the germline V gene are SNHLY and FYNNEI. The CDR3 DNA follows: TGTGCCAGCAGGAGGGGGTCTAATGAAAAACTGTTTTTT. This codes for CASRRGSNEKLFF.

The chain has TRBV25-1 and TRBJ2-3; the D is unclear. The CDR3 consists of 12 residues. V was cut by 1 base and J by 4 bases, with 3 bases left in between. Germline loops: CDR1 MGHDK, CDR2 SYGVNS. The CDR3 protein is CASSELADTQYF. CDR3 nucleotides: TGTGCCAGCAGTGAATTGGCAGATACGCAGTATTTT.